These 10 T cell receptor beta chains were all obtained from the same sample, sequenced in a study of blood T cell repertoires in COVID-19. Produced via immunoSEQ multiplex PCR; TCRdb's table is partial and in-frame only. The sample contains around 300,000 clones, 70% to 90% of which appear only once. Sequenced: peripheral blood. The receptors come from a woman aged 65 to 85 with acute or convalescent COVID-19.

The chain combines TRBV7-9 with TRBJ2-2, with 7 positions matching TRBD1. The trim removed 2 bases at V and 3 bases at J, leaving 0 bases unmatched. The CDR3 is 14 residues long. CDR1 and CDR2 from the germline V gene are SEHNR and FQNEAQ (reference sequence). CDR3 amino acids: CASSLTGDTGELFF. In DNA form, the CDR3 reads TGTGCCAGCAGCTTAACAGGGGACACCGGGGAGCTGTTTTTT.

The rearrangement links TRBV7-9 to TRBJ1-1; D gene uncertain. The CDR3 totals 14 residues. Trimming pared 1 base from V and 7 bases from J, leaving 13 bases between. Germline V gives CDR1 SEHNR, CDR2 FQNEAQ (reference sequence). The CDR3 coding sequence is TGTGCCAGCAGCTTAGAAGCGGTAATACTTGAAGCTTTCTTT. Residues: CASSLEAVILEAFF.

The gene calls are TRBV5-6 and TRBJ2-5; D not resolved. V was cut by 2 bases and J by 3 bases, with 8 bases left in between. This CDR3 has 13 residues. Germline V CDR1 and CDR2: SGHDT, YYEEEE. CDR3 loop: CASSFGPEETQYF. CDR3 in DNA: TGTGCCAGCAGCTTTGGGCCAGAAGAGACCCAGTACTTC.

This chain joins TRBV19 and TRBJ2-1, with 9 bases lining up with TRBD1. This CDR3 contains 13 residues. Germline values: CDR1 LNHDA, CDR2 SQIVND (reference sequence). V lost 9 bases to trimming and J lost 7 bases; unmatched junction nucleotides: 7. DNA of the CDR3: TGTGCCAGCAGGGACAGGGTTGAGAATGAGCAGTTCTTC. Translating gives CASRDRVENEQFF.

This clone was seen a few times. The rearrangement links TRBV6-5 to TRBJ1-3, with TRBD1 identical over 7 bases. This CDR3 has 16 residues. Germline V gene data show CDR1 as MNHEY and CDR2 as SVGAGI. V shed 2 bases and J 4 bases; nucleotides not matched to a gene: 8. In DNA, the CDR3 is TGTGCCAGCAGTTACCCAACAGGGGCGCGGGGAAACACCATATATTTT. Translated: CASSYPTGARGNTIYF.

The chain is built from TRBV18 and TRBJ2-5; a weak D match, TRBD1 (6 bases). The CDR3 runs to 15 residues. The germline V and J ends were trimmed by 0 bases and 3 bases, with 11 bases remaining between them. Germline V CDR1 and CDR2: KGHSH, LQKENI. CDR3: CASSPPPGVKETQYF. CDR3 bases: TGTGCCAGCTCACCACCGCCAGGGGTAAAAGAGACCCAGTACTTC.

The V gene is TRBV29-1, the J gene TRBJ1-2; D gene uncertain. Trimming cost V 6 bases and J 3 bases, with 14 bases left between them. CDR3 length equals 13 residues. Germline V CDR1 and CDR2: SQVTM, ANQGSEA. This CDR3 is CSVAVRVDYGYTF. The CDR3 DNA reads TGCAGCGTGGCAGTGAGGGTGGACTATGGCTACACCTTC.

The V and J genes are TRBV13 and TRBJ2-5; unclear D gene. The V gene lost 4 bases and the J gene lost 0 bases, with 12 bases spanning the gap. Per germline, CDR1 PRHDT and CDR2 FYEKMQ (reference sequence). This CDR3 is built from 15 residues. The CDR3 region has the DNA TGTGCCAGCAGCTCCCTCGAGGAGAACCAAGAGACCCAGTACTTC. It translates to CASSSLEENQETQYF.

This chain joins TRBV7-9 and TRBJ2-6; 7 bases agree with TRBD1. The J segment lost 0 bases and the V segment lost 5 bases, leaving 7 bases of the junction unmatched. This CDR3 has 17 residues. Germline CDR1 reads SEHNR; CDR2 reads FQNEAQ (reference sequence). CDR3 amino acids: CASSAGTAGSGANVLTF. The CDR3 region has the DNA TGTGCCAGCAGCGCCGGGACAGCTGGCTCTGGGGCCAACGTCCTGACTTTC.

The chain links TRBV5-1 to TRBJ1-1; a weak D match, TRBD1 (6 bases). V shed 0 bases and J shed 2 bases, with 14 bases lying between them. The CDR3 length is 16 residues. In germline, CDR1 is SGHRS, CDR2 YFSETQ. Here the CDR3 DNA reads TGCGCCAGCAGCTTGGGTTCGACAGGTATCAACACTGAAGCTTTCTTT. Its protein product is CASSLGSTGINTEAFF.